This T cell receptor (beta chain) stems from a study of long-term antiretroviral therapy in people with HIV. The table lists this clone with a count of one. This CDR3 has 14 residues. Trimming pared 5 bases from V and 6 bases from J, leaving 14 bases between. Germline CDR1 and CDR2: MNHEY and SVGAGI. PBMC samples from each donor numbered at least one pre-ART and at least two post-ART. A v3.0 immunoSEQ assay was performed at survey level. The protocol was immunoSEQ multiplex PCR, while the TCRdb copy is restricted to in-frame clones and leaves out a portion. The data contain about 22,000 clones, 85% of them singletons.

The TCR sequence derives from a man aged 18-30 years with HIV. The rearrangement links TRBV6-5 to TRBJ2-4, with a tentative D call TRBD1 (6 bases). Sequencing was performed on unsorted PBMCs, taken roughly 4 years after starting antiretroviral therapy. The CDR3 sequence: CASSRNGQINIQYF. The CDR3 DNA follows: TGTGCCAGCAGTCGTAACGGACAGATAAACATTCAGTACTTC.